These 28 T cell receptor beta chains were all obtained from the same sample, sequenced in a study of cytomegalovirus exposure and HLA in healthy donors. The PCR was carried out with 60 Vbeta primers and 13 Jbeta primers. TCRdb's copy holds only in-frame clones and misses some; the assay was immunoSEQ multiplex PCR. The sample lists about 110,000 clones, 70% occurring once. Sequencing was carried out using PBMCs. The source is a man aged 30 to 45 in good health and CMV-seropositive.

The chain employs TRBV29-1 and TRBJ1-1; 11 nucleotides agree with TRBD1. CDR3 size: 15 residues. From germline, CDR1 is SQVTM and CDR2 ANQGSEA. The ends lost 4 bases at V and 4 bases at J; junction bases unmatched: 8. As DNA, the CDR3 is TGCAGCGTTGGTCTGGACAGGGGGCTAGGCACTGAAGCTTTCTTT. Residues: CSVGLDRGLGTEAFF.

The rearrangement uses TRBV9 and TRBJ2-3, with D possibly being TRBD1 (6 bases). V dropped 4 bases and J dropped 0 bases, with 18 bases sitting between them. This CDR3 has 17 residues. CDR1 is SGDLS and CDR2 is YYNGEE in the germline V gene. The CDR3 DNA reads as TGTGCCAGCAGCTTCGCCCCACAGGGTTCTAGCACAGATACGCAGTATTTT. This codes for CASSFAPQGSSTDTQYF.

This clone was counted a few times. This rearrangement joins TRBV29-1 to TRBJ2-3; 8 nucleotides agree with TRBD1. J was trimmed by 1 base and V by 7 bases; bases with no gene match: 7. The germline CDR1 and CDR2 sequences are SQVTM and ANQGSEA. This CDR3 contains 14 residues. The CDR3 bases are TGCAGCGCCAAGGACAGGGTGGGCACAGATACGCAGTATTTT. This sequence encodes CSAKDRVGTDTQYF.

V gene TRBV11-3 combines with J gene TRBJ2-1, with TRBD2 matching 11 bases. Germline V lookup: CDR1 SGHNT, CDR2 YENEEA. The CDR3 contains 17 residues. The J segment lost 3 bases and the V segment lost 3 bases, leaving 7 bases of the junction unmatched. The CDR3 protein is CASSLSQGLADYNEQFF. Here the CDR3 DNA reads TGTGCCAGCAGCTTGTCCCAGGGACTAGCGGACTACAATGAGCAGTTCTTC. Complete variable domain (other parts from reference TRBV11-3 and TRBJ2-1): EAGVVQSPRYKIIEKKQPVAFWCNPISGHNTLYWYLQNLGQGPELLIRYENEEAVDDSQLPKDRFSAERLKGVDSTLKIQPAELGDSAVYLCASSLSQGLADYNEQFFGPGTRLTVL.

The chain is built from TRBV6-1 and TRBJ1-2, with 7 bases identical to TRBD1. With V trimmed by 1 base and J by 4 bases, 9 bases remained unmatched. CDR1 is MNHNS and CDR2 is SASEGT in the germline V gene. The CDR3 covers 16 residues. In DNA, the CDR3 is TGTGCCAGCAGTGAAGAAGAGGGGGCAGGGGGCTATGGCTACACCTTC. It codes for CASSEEEGAGGYGYTF.

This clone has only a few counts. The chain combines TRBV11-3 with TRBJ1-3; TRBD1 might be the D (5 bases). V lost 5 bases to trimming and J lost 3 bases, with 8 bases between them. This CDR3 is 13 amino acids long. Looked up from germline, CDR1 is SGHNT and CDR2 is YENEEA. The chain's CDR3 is CASSRTSGNTIYF. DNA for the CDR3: TGTGCCAGCAGCCGGACAAGTGGAAACACCATATATTTT.

The CDR3 DNA follows: TGCGCCAGCAGCCAAGGGGCATTAAGCTCCTATAATTCACCCCTCCACTTT. This gives the protein CASSQGALSSYNSPLHF. V and J are TRBV4-1 and TRBJ1-6; D gene uncertain. Germline CDR1 reads MGHRA; CDR2 reads YSYEKL. The CDR3 length is 17 residues. Trimming pared 1 base from V and 0 bases from J, leaving 10 bases between.

The CDR3 DNA is TGTGCCAGCAGTGAACTGGCCTCTGGAAACACCATATATTTT. Translating gives CASSELASGNTIYF. This sequence joins TRBV2 and TRBJ1-3, with no clear D. CDR3 length equals 14 residues. Trimming left V 2 bases short and J 0 bases short, with 5 bases between. Germline V gives CDR1 SNHLY, CDR2 FYNNEI.

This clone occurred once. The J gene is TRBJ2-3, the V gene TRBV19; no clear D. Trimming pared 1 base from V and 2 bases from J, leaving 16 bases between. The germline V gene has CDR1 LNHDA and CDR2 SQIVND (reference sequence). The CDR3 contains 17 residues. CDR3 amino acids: CASSIGAPAYYTDTQYF. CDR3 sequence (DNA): TGTGCCAGTAGTATAGGTGCGCCAGCCTACTACACAGATACGCAGTATTTT.

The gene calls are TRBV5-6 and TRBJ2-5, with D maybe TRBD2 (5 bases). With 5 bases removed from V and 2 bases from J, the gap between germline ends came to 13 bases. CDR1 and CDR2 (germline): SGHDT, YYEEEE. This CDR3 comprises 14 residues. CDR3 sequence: CASSLRGNQETQYF. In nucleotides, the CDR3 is TGTGCCAGCAGTTTACGGGGAAATCAAGAGACCCAGTACTTC.

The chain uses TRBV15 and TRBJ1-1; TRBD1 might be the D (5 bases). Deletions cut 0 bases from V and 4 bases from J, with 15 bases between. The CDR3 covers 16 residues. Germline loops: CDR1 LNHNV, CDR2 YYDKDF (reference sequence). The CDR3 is CATSRESRDYGTEAFF. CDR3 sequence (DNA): TGTGCCACCAGCAGAGAGTCACGGGACTATGGCACTGAAGCTTTCTTT. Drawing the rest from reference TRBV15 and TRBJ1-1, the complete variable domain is DAMVIQNPRYQVTQFGKPVTLSCSQTLNHNVMYWYQQKSSQAPKLLFHYYDKDFNNEADTPDNFQSRRPNTSFCFLDIRSPGLGDTAMYLCATSRESRDYGTEAFFGQGTRLTVV.

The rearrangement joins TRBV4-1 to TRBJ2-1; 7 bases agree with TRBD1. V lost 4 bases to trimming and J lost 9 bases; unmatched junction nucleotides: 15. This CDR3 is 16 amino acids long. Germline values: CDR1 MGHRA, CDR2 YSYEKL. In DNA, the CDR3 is TGCGCCAGCAGCCTGAGGACAGGTCCACCCTTAAGTGAGCAGTTCTTC. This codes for CASSLRTGPPLSEQFF.

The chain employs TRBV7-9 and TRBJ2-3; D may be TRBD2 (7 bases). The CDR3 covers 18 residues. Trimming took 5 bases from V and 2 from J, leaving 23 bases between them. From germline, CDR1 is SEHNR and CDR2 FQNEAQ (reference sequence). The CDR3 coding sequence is TGTGCCAGCAGCCCTAGGGGGACTACCAGATACTACACAGATACGCAGTATTTT. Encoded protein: CASSPRGTTRYYTDTQYF.

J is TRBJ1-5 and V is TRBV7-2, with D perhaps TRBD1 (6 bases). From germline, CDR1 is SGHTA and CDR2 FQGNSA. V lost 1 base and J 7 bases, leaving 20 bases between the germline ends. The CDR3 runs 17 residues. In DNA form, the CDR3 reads TGTGCCAGCAGCTTAGTTACAGGGTCTTCCTCCATCCAGCCCCAGCATTTT. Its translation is CASSLVTGSSSIQPQHF.

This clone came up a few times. The CDR3 DNA sequence: TGTGCCAGCAGCTTAAATCCAGGGGATAATTCACCCCTCCACTTT. It yields the protein CASSLNPGDNSPLHF. The rearrangement links TRBV7-3 to TRBJ1-6, with D possibly being TRBD1 (6 bases). Between the trimmed V and J ends, which lost 1 base and 5 bases, there was a span of 9 bases. Germline V gives CDR1 SGHTA, CDR2 FQGTGA. This CDR3 has 15 residues.

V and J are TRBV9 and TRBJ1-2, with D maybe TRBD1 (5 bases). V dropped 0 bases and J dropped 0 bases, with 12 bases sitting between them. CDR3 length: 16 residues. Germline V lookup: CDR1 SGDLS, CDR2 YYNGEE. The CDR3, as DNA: TGTGCCAGCAGCGTAGACGTCGGCAGGGCTAACTATGGCTACACCTTC. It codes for CASSVDVGRANYGYTF.

This CDR3 is CASSLGPGQGYNEQFF. CDR3 coding DNA: TGTGCCAGCAGCTTAGGACCGGGACAGGGGTACAATGAGCAGTTCTTC. The chain recombines TRBV11-2 with TRBJ2-1; the match to TRBD1 covers 10 bases. J lost 4 bases, V lost 1 base, and 4 bases had no gene match. CDR1 is SGHAT, CDR2 FQNNGV, per germline. This CDR3 is 16 amino acids long.

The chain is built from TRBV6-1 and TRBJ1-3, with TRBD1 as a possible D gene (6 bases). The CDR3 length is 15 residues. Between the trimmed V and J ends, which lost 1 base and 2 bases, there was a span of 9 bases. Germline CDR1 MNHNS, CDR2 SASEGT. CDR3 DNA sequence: TGTGCCAGCAGTGAAGTGGGGGCGGCTGGAAACACCATATATTTT. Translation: CASSEVGAAGNTIYF.

CDR3 sequence (DNA): TGTGCCAGCAGTCAAGGGGAATATGGCTACACCTTC. It codes for CASSQGEYGYTF. The rearrangement joins TRBV7-9 to TRBJ1-2; D is perhaps TRBD1 (5 bases). Trimming took 6 bases from V and 5 from J, leaving 10 bases between them. Germline loops: CDR1 SEHNR, CDR2 FQNEAQ (reference sequence). CDR3 length: 12 residues.

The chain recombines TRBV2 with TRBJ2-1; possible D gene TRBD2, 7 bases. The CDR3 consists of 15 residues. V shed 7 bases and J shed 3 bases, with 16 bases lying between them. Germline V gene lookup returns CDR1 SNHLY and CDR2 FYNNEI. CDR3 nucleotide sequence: TGTGCCAGCATTATGGGGGGGGGCGGCTACAATGAGCAGTTCTTC. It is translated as CASIMGGGGYNEQFF.

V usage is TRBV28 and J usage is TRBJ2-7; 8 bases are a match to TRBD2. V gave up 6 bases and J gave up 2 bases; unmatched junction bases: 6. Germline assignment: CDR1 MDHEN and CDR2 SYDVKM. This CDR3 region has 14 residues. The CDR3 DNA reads TGTGCCAGCAGCGGGGGGCGGGAGGCCTACGAGCAGTACGTC. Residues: CASSGGREAYEQYV.

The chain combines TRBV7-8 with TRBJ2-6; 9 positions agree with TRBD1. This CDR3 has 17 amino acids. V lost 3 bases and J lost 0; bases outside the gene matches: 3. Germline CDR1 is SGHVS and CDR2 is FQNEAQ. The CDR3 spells CASSFRQGVSGANVLTF. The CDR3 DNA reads TGTGCCAGCAGCTTTAGACAGGGGGTCTCTGGGGCCAACGTCCTGACTTTC.

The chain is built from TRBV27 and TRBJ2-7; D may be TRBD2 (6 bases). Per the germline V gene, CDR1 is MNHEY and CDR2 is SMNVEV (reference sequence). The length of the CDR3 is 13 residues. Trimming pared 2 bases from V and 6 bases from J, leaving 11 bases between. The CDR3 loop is CASSLGGLAEQYV. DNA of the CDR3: TGTGCCAGCAGTTTAGGGGGACTCGCCGAGCAGTACGTC.

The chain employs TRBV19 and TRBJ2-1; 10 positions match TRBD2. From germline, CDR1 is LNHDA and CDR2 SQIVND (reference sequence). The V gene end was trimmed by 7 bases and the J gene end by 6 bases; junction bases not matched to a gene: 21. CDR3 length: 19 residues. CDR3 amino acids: CASTRGRSGRDSRANEQFF. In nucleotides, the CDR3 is TGTGCCAGTACCCGAGGAAGGAGCGGGAGGGATTCGCGGGCCAATGAGCAGTTCTTC. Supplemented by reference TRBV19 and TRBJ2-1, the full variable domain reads DGGITQSPKYLFRKEGQNVTLSCEQNLNHDAMYWYRQDPGQGLRLIYYSQIVNDFQKGDIAEGYSVSREKKESFPLTVTSAQKNPTAFYLCASTRGRSGRDSRANEQFFGPGTRLTVL.

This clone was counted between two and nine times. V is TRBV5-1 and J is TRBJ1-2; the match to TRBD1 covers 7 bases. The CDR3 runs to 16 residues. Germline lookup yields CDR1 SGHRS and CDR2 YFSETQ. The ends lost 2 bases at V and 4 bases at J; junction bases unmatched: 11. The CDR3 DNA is TGCGCCAGCAGCTTAAGTCAGGGGGTTTCCCTCTATGGCTACACCTTC. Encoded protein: CASSLSQGVSLYGYTF.

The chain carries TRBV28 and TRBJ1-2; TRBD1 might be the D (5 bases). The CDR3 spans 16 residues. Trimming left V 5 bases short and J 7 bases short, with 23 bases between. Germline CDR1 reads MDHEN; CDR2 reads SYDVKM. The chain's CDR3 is CASSALTGTPRSGYTF. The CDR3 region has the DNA TGTGCCAGCAGTGCTCTCACAGGTACCCCCAGGAGTGGCTACACCTTC.

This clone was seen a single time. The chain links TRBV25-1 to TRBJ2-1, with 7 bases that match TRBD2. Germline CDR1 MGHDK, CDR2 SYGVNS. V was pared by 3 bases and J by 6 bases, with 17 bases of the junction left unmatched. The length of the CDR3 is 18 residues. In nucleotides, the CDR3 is TGTGCCAGCAGTGATGACATCGGTGGGGGGGGTGGTCCCAATGAGCAGTTCTTC. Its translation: CASSDDIGGGGGPNEQFF.

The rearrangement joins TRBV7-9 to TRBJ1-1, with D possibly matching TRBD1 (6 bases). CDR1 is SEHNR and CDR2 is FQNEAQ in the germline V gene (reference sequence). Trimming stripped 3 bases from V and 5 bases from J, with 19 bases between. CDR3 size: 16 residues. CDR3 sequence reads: CASSFLVGQGKTEAFF. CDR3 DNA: TGTGCCAGCAGCTTTCTCGTCGGCCAGGGGAAAACTGAAGCTTTCTTT.